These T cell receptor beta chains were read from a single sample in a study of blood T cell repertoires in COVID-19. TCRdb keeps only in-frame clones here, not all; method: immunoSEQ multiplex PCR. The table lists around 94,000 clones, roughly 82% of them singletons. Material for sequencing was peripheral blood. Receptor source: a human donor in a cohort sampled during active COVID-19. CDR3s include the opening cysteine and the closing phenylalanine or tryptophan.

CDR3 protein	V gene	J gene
CASSLGPAGETQYF	TRBV5-1	TRBJ2-5
CASSFVQGYGYTF	TRBV5-6	TRBJ1-2
CASSLWSGGSGYTF	TRBV27	TRBJ1-2
CASSLQEAYGYTF	TRBV7-9	TRBJ1-2
CASSLDAGGDEQYF	TRBV5-1	TRBJ2-7
CASSIGGGFVYGYTF	TRBV19	TRBJ1-2
CASSLALAGETDTQYF	TRBV5-1	TRBJ2-3
CATRTGSGSPLHF	TRBV2	TRBJ1-6
CASGFASGPPGELFF	TRBV4-2	TRBJ2-2
CASRGQGRYEQYF	TRBV6-5	TRBJ2-7
CASSPGLGYDYGYTF	TRBV11-2	TRBJ1-2
CASSSQYGGTYNEQFF	TRBV6-5	TRBJ2-1
CASSFSSGDNGYTF	TRBV7-2	TRBJ1-2
CASSPEPNQPQHF	TRBV18	TRBJ1-5
CARSGGRQETQYF	TRBV27	TRBJ2-5
CASSLSGADTQYF	TRBV12-3/TRBV12-4	TRBJ2-3
CASSQDRRDGKTPLHF	TRBV4-1	TRBJ1-6
CASSDQAGARTEAFF	TRBV11-2	TRBJ1-1
CASSLAGQGDGYTF	TRBV7-9	TRBJ1-2
CASRQNVQYEQYF	TRBV6-5	TRBJ2-7
CASSLASVSEKLFF	TRBV7-2	TRBJ1-4
CASRGEGAGELFF	TRBV4-3	TRBJ2-2
CATSSMLTVTEEKLFF	TRBV15	TRBJ1-4
CASSERLDQETQYF	TRBV3-1/TRBV3-2	TRBJ2-5
CASSLGQGSYNEQFF	TRBV5-1	TRBJ2-1
CASSRPGLAGLYEQFF	TRBV14	TRBJ2-1
CASSLRSANTGELFF	TRBV7-2	TRBJ2-2
CASSQGIPGTGMTYEQYF	TRBV4-3	TRBJ2-7
CATRDRVNTGELFF	TRBV2	TRBJ2-2
CASSQAARQGTFF	TRBV7-8	TRBJ2-1
CASKREGGLDYGYTF	TRBV2	TRBJ1-2
CASSPGTQIYGYTF	TRBV6-5	TRBJ1-2
CASSPPSTDTQYF	TRBV18	TRBJ2-3
CASSSYRGSYNEQFF	TRBV27	TRBJ2-1
CATKSSGNTIYF	TRBV19	TRBJ1-3
CASSPREREKLFF	TRBV18	TRBJ1-4
CASSARLAGGLDTQYF	TRBV5-5	TRBJ2-3
CASSQVLAGGQTQYF	TRBV3-1/TRBV3-2	TRBJ2-5
CASSGRRSSYEQYF	TRBV7-9	TRBJ2-7
CASSNTGETEAFF	TRBV19	TRBJ1-1
CASSQGRGQGSTGELFF	TRBV4-2	TRBJ2-2
CASSQDLSEQYF	TRBV4-2	TRBJ2-7
CASSLYAGTGGYEQYF	TRBV5-4	TRBJ2-7
CASSRGLAGGPGTGELFF	TRBV25-1	TRBJ2-2
CASSGGLAGGPPFTDTQYF	TRBV5-1	TRBJ2-3
CASSPRVGQETQYF	TRBV7-2	TRBJ2-5
CASSGGLSRMGTQYF	TRBV2	TRBJ2-5
CASSPGTGDDEQFF	TRBV5-1	TRBJ2-1
CASSQADTTGGNTIYF	TRBV4-1	TRBJ1-3
CASRLLLAGGPSSEQYF	TRBV12-2	TRBJ2-7
CASSLMTAPGEKLFF	TRBV7-9	TRBJ1-4
CASSFGLAGLVYNEQFF	TRBV5-1	TRBJ2-1